This TCR beta chain was obtained from a study of blood T cell repertoires in COVID-19. Turning to the study itself: COVID-19 samples collected from the United States, Italy and Spain covered acute and convalescent phases.

The CDR3 sequence is 14 residues long. Original analysis: Cell counts per sample came from amplifying reference gene primers. Sequencing was performed with immunoSEQ multiplex PCR; in TCRdb, only in-frame clones are kept and a portion is missing. From that table come the V and J calls and clone size; the DNA was used to work out D and trimming. The top ten clones hold around 2.1% of a sample with about 280,000 clones, approximately 91% of them seen once. Material: peripheral blood. V usage is TRBV21-1 and J usage is TRBJ2-7; the table's D call, TRBD2, has no DNA check behind it. TRBV21-1 is marked as a pseudogene. This clonotype was sampled from a man aged 50 or older with acute or convalescent COVID-19. Here the CDR3 DNA reads TGTGCCAGCAGCCCCCGTGAGGGCCACTACGAGCAGTACTTC. Protein sequence: CASSPREGHYEQYF.